Detailed here is one TCR beta chain. The data were obtained in a study of blood T cell repertoires in COVID-19. About the research overall: From the United States, Italy and Spain came samples of acute and convalescent COVID-19. T cells, B-cell-depleted T cells, or PBMCs provided the cDNA or gDNA that served as material.

Source study methods: Reference gene primers were amplified, and this amplification served to estimate nucleated cell counts. Sequencing used immunoSEQ multiplex PCR; TCRdb keeps in-frame clones, though not all of them. The D gene and trimming were derived from the DNA, and the V and J assignments and clone size from that table. The profile covers about 66,000 clones, with under 90% appearing a single time and approximately 1.5% taken by the ten largest. The CDR3 runs to 15 residues. V was clipped by 4 bases and J by 4 bases; unmatched bases: 3. Germline V gives CDR1 MNHEY, CDR2 SVGEGT. The chain combines TRBV6-2 or TRBV6-3 with TRBJ2-1, with 11 bases that match TRBD2. This receptor was obtained from a man aged 60-69 years with acute or convalescent COVID-19. Sequenced material: peripheral blood. In DNA, the CDR3 is TGTGCCAGCAGTTCCCTAGCGGGGGGATACAATGAGCAGTTCTTC. Amino acids: CASSSLAGGYNEQFF.